The T cell receptor (beta chain) described here comes from a study of cytomegalovirus exposure and HLA in healthy donors. Study conclusions and caveats: The classifier reportedly diagnosed cytomegalovirus status with high sensitivity and specificity. The dataset shows that most TCR sequences were rare, while some public TCRs occurred in many donors.

A note on this clone: Antigen unknown.

Using immunoSEQ multiplex PCR, the repertoire was profiled, and TCRdb retains in-frame clones only, with some absent. The repertoire holds 150,000 to 200,000 clones, with less than 90% as singletons. Sequencing input: PBMCs. The TCR sequence derives from a young man in good health and CMV-seropositive.

This CDR3 reads CASSLDRQGPYEQYF. CDR3 DNA: TGTGCCAGCAGCTTGGACAGGCAAGGACCCTACGAGCAGTACTTC. The V and J genes are TRBV5-4 and TRBJ2-7, with D perhaps matching TRBD1 (5 bases). V was clipped by 0 bases and J by 2 bases, with 12 bases between them. The germline V gene has CDR1 SGHNT and CDR2 YYREEE (reference sequence). The CDR3 is 15 amino acids.